Listed here are 30 T cell receptor beta chains from one sample, sequenced in a study of radiation and T cells in renal cell carcinoma. The time point was: blood 2 weeks post-SBRT. Treatment defined: 15 Gy SBRT to primary tumor, nephrectomy 4 weeks later. Here immunoSEQ multiplex PCR was the method, and the copy in TCRdb shows in-frame clones only, minus some. The table lists just over 150,000 clones, 87% of them singletons. The specimen was blood, collected from a patient whose treatment included radiotherapy and nephrectomy. Source of these receptors: a woman aged 50 to 65 with renal cell carcinoma.

This chain joins TRBV19 and TRBJ2-1, with 7 bases aligning to TRBD2. CDR1 LNHDA and CDR2 SQIVND come from the germline V gene (reference sequence). The CDR3 loop spans 15 amino acids. V shed 6 bases, J shed 0 bases, and the junction held 5 bases outside the gene matches. CDR3 sequence: CASRIPGGSYNEQFF. Here the CDR3 DNA reads TGTGCCAGTAGGATTCCGGGGGGCTCCTACAATGAGCAGTTCTTC. Looking up the rest from reference TRBV19 and TRBJ2-1 gives the full variable domain: DGGITQSPKYLFRKEGQNVTLSCEQNLNHDAMYWYRQDPGQGLRLIYYSQIVNDFQKGDIAEGYSVSREKKESFPLTVTSAQKNPTAFYLCASRIPGGSYNEQFFGPGTRLTVL.

The V call is TRBV6-5, the J call TRBJ2-5; possibly TRBD1 or TRBD2 for D (5 bases each). The V end was cut by 2 bases, the J end by 2 bases, with 9 bases between. Germline CDR1 reads MNHEY; CDR2 reads SVGAGI. The CDR3 is 14 residues long. CDR3 protein: CASSYGGLQETQYF. CDR3 sequence (DNA): TGTGCCAGCAGTTACGGGGGTTTACAAGAGACCCAGTACTTC.

This chain connects TRBV6-1 to TRBJ2-1; 12 bases map to TRBD2. The junction had 4 bases not matched to a gene; V was cut back by 4 bases and J by 6 bases. Germline values: CDR1 MNHNS, CDR2 SASEGT. This CDR3 comprises 15 residues. The CDR3 nucleotides read TGTGCCAGCAGTGGACTAGCGGGGGCTCCCAATGAGCAGTTCTTC. Protein sequence: CASSGLAGAPNEQFF.

The CDR3 region has the DNA TGCGCCAGCAGCTTGGTTGGGACAAGGAGCTCCTATAATTCACCCCTCCACTTT. Translation: CASSLVGTRSSYNSPLHF. The rearrangement uses TRBV5-1 and TRBJ1-6, with D perhaps matching TRBD1 (6 bases). Germline V gene data show CDR1 as SGHRS and CDR2 as YFSETQ. Trimming shortened V by 0 bases and J by 0 bases, and 13 bases separated the two germline ends. The CDR3 runs to 18 residues.

The J gene is TRBJ2-3, the V gene TRBV10-3, with 10 nucleotides matching TRBD2. With V trimmed by 6 bases and J by 0 bases, 15 bases remained unmatched. The germline CDR1 and CDR2 sequences are ENHRY and SYGVKD. The CDR3 is 19 residues long. CDR3 nucleotides: TGTGCCATCAGCGGTACCATAGCGGGGGGCCGATATAGCACAGATACGCAGTATTTT. Its translation: CAISGTIAGGRYSTDTQYF.

This clone was detected a few times. The rearrangement links TRBV27 to TRBJ1-1; D is perhaps TRBD1 (5 bases). Germline CDR1 MNHEY, CDR2 SMNVEV (reference sequence). The length of the CDR3 is 14 residues. V lost 5 bases to trimming and J lost 0 bases, with 10 bases between them. CDR3 in DNA: TGTGCCAGCAGTCCACAGGAATTGAACACTGAAGCTTTCTTT. It translates to CASSPQELNTEAFF.

The rearrangement uses TRBV18 and TRBJ1-3, with D tentatively TRBD1 (6 bases). With 6 bases removed from V and 4 bases from J, the gap between germline ends came to 16 bases. The CDR3 loop spans 15 amino acids. CDR1 is KGHSH, CDR2 LQKENI, per germline. The CDR3 nucleotides are TGTGCCAGCTCCCAATCGGCAGGGGCCGGAAACACCATATATTTT. It translates to CASSQSAGAGNTIYF.

This sequence joins TRBV4-2 and TRBJ2-7; D not resolved. V was clipped by 1 base and J by 4 bases, with 8 bases between them. The germline CDR1 and CDR2 sequences are LGHNA and YNFKEQ. The CDR3 runs to 13 residues. The CDR3 DNA sequence: TGTGCCAGCAGCCAAGTGGCCCCGTACGAGCAGTACTTC. Translation: CASSQVAPYEQYF.

The chain has TRBV5-4 and TRBJ1-6; 7 bases map to TRBD1. This CDR3 is 16 amino acids long. Losses at the gene ends were 4 bases for V and 6 bases for J; bases not matched to a gene: 10. Per the germline V gene, CDR1 is SGHNT and CDR2 is YYREEE (reference sequence). The CDR3 protein is CASSLDRTGGNSPLHF. In DNA form, the CDR3 reads TGTGCCAGCAGCCTCGACCGGACAGGCGGTAATTCACCCCTCCACTTT. Together with reference TRBV5-4 and TRBJ1-6, the CDR3 gives the full variable domain: ETGVTQSPTHLIKTRGQQVTLRCSSQSGHNTVSWYQQALGQGPQFIFQYYREEENGRGNFPPRFSGLQFPNYSSELNVNALELDDSALYLCASSLDRTGGNSPLHFGNGTRLTVT.

The chain joins TRBV6-4 to TRBJ1-1; D unclear. The CDR3 sequence is 13 residues long. V lost 6 bases and J lost 2, with 10 bases in between. Looked up from germline, CDR1 is MRHNA and CDR2 is SNTAGT. The CDR3 here is CASRLTLNTEAFF. The CDR3 DNA reads TGTGCCAGCAGATTGACCCTAAACACTGAAGCTTTCTTT.

This clone was detected only once. This chain uses TRBV25-1 with TRBJ1-2; D is perhaps TRBD1 (5 bases). The CDR3 is 12 amino acids. V was clipped by 5 bases and J by 5 bases, with 9 bases between them. Per the germline V gene, CDR1 is MGHDK and CDR2 is SYGVNS. CDR3 loop: CASSSGTYGYTF. For the CDR3, the DNA is TGTGCCAGCAGTTCCGGGACTTATGGCTACACCTTC.

The chain has TRBV2 and TRBJ1-6, with D possibly TRBD1 on 5 matching bases. The CDR3 is 14 residues long. Looked up from germline, CDR1 is SNHLY and CDR2 is FYNNEI. V was cut by 4 bases and J by 10 bases, with 14 bases left in between. The CDR3 reads CASSVQGRGSPLHF. CDR3 sequence (DNA): TGTGCCAGCAGTGTGCAGGGACGGGGGTCACCCCTCCACTTT.

The chain is built from TRBV13 and TRBJ2-7; 7 bases are a match to TRBD2. The CDR3 contains 12 residues. With V trimmed by 5 bases and J by 7 bases, 5 bases remained unmatched. CDR1 is PRHDT and CDR2 is FYEKMQ in the germline V gene (reference sequence). The CDR3 bases are TGTGCCAGCAGCGCACCGGGGGGTGAGCAGTACTTC. Its protein product is CASSAPGGEQYF. Complete variable domain (other parts from reference TRBV13 and TRBJ2-7): AAGVIQSPRHLIKEKRETATLKCYPIPRHDTVYWYQQGPGQDPQFLISFYEKMQSDKGSIPDRFSAQQFSDYHSELNMSSLELGDSALYFCASSAPGGEQYFGPGTRLTVT.

CDR3: CASSVVGTVNTGELFF. Here the CDR3 DNA reads TGTGCCAGCAGCGTAGTCGGGACAGTGAACACCGGGGAGCTGTTTTTT. The rearrangement uses TRBV9 and TRBJ2-2; 7 bases align to TRBD1. The V and J ends lost 0 bases and 1 base, in that order; junction bases with no gene match: 3. The length of the CDR3 is 16 residues. Germline V gene lookup returns CDR1 SGDLS and CDR2 YYNGEE.

The chain uses TRBV10-2 and TRBJ1-1, with 7 bases identical to TRBD1. CDR3 length equals 13 residues. CDR1 and CDR2 (germline): WSHSY, SAAADI. Trimming took 2 bases from V and 5 from J; bases not matched to a gene: 2. The CDR3 protein is CASSEAGGTEAFF. CDR3 bases: TGCGCCAGCAGTGAGGCAGGGGGGACTGAAGCTTTCTTT.

CDR3 loop: CASSNLAGTQYF. CDR3 DNA: TGTGCCAGCAGCAACCTAGCGGGGACCCAGTACTTC. The chain joins TRBV7-9 to TRBJ2-5, with 8 bases that match TRBD2. The V gene's germline CDR1 is SEHNR and CDR2 FQNEAQ (reference sequence). Trimming took 5 bases from V and 7 from J; bases not matched to a gene: 3. The CDR3 has 12 amino acids.

V gene TRBV6-4 combines with J gene TRBJ2-1, with D perhaps given as TRBD1 or TRBD2 (5 bases each). V was trimmed by 0 bases and J by 5 bases, leaving 17 bases between them. Germline-derived CDR1 and CDR2 are MRHNA and SNTAGT. This CDR3 has 17 residues. The CDR3 nucleotides are TGTGCCAGCAGTGACTCATTCCGGGACGGTAGGCACAATGAGCAGTTCTTC. Translation gives CASSDSFRDGRHNEQFF.

The DNA of the CDR3 is TGCGCCAGCAGCCCTGGGCATAGGACAGTCTACGAGCAGTACTTC. Residues: CASSPGHRTVYEQYF. The chain has TRBV4-3 and TRBJ2-7; a weak D match, TRBD1 (6 bases). From germline, CDR1 is LGHNA and CDR2 YSLEER. The V end was cut by 4 bases, the J end by 3 bases, with 16 bases between. The CDR3 runs to 15 residues.

This chain connects TRBV2 to TRBJ2-1, with 10 bases that match TRBD1. The CDR3 is 14 residues long. The germline CDR1 and CDR2 sequences are SNHLY and FYNNEI. Trimming took 8 bases from V and 10 from J; bases not matched to a gene: 11. CDR3 in DNA: TGTGCCAGCGTGCCGGGACAGGGGTACACGGAGCAGTTCTTC. Translating it yields CASVPGQGYTEQFF.

The chain is built from TRBV9 and TRBJ2-5, with D unresolved. The germline V and J ends were trimmed by 3 bases and 5 bases, with 11 bases remaining between them. In germline, CDR1 is SGDLS, CDR2 YYNGEE. The length of the CDR3 is 13 residues. This CDR3 is CASSGSLEETQYF. The CDR3 DNA sequence: TGTGCCAGCAGCGGGAGCTTGGAGGAGACCCAGTACTTC.

CDR3 loop: CATSRDPGGNQPQHF. The CDR3 DNA reads TGTGCCACCAGCAGAGACCCAGGGGGCAATCAGCCCCAGCATTTT. The chain carries TRBV15 and TRBJ1-5, with TRBD1 as a possible D gene (6 bases). Germline V gene data show CDR1 as LNHNV and CDR2 as YYDKDF (reference sequence). This CDR3 has 15 residues. The V gene lost 0 bases and the J gene lost 2 bases, with 8 bases spanning the gap.

In its sample, this clone was seen once. The V gene is TRBV7-8, the J gene TRBJ2-3; 11 bases match TRBD2. J lost 6 bases, V lost 6 bases, and 8 bases had no gene match. The CDR3 is made up of 15 amino acids. Germline V CDR1 and CDR2: SGHVS, FQNEAQ. The CDR3 sequence: CASSPLTSGADTQYF. DNA for the CDR3: TGTGCCAGCAGTCCCCTGACTAGCGGGGCTGATACGCAGTATTTT. The full variable domain, with the rest looked up from reference TRBV7-8 and TRBJ2-3, is GAGVSQSPRYKVAKRGQDVALRCDPISGHVSLFWYQQALGQGPEFLTYFQNEAQLDKSGLPSDRFFAERPEGSVSTLKIQRTQQEDSAVYLCASSPLTSGADTQYFGPGTRLTVL.

This sequence joins TRBV30 and TRBJ1-2; tentative D call: TRBD1 (5 bases). The CDR3 is made up of 11 amino acids. V shed 1 base and J shed 7 bases, with 7 bases lying between them. The germline V gene encodes CDR1 GTSNPN and CDR2 SVGIG (reference sequence). The CDR3 here is CAWSGGAGYTF. The DNA for the CDR3 is TGTGCCTGGAGTGGCGGGGCTGGCTACACCTTC. Complete variable domain (other parts from reference TRBV30 and TRBJ1-2): SQTIHQWPATLVQPVGSPLSLECTVEGTSNPNLYWYRQAAGRGLQLLFYSVGIGQISSEVPQNLSASRPQDRQFILSSKKLLLSDSGFYLCAWSGGAGYTFGSGTRLTVV.

The table lists this clone with a count of one. The genes are TRBV5-1 and TRBJ2-3; D is unresolved. Deletions cut 4 bases from V and 0 bases from J, with 9 bases between. The CDR3 length is 14 residues. Looked up from germline, CDR1 is SGHRS and CDR2 is YFSETQ. The CDR3 is CASSTPTSTDTQYF. Written as DNA, the CDR3 is TGCGCCAGCAGCACACCTACTAGCACAGATACGCAGTATTTT.

The V and J genes are TRBV30 and TRBJ1-1, with TRBD1 matching over 10 bases. Germline lookup yields CDR1 GTSNPN and CDR2 SVGIG (reference sequence). CDR3 length: 14 amino acids. Losses at the gene ends were 0 bases for V and 5 bases for J; bases not matched to a gene: 3. CDR3 sequence (DNA): TGTGCCTGGAGTGTGGGACAGGGGAGTACTGAAGCTTTCTTT. Translated: CAWSVGQGSTEAFF. Supplemented by reference TRBV30 and TRBJ1-1, the full variable domain reads SQTIHQWPATLVQPVGSPLSLECTVEGTSNPNLYWYRQAAGRGLQLLFYSVGIGQISSEVPQNLSASRPQDRQFILSSKKLLLSDSGFYLCAWSVGQGSTEAFFGQGTRLTVV.

This clone was seen just once. This sequence joins TRBV4-3 and TRBJ2-3; 8 bases agree with TRBD2. This CDR3 comprises 16 residues. The J segment lost 2 bases and the V segment lost 1 base, leaving 5 bases of the junction unmatched. CDR1 is LGHNA and CDR2 is YSLEER in the germline V gene. CDR3 amino acids: CASSQAAGGFTDTQYF. CDR3 nucleotides: TGCGCCAGCAGCCAAGCGGCGGGGGGCTTCACAGATACGCAGTATTTT.

The genes are TRBV5-1 and TRBJ1-1, with D hard to call. Trimming removed 0 bases from V and 1 base from J, with 10 bases in between. The V gene's germline CDR1 is SGHRS and CDR2 YFSETQ. The CDR3 contains 15 residues. The CDR3 nucleotides read TGCGCCAGCAGCTTGGGGGCCAACCCGAACACTGAAGCTTTCTTT. Translating gives CASSLGANPNTEAFF.

The chain recombines TRBV5-4 with TRBJ1-5; D unclear. V lost 0 bases, J lost 2 bases, and 12 bases lay in between. The CDR3 has 16 amino acids. Per germline, CDR1 SGHNT and CDR2 YYREEE (reference sequence). This CDR3 is CASSLGTPSGNQPQHF. In DNA form, the CDR3 reads TGTGCCAGCAGCTTGGGGACGCCAAGCGGCAATCAGCCCCAGCATTTT.

V gene TRBV9 combines with J gene TRBJ1-6, with no clear D. V was cut by 4 bases and J by 5 bases, with 13 bases left in between. This CDR3 has 15 amino acids. Per germline, CDR1 SGDLS and CDR2 YYNGEE. CDR3 sequence reads: CASSSRIGNNSPLHF. In DNA, the CDR3 is TGTGCCAGCAGCTCCCGGATAGGGAATAATTCACCCCTCCACTTT.

This clone was counted a few times. The chain carries TRBV7-9 and TRBJ1-1; D remains unclear. Germline V CDR1 and CDR2: SEHNR, FQNEAQ (reference sequence). V was pared by 1 base and J by 4 bases, with 10 bases between. The CDR3 covers 14 residues. CDR3 in DNA: TGTGCCAGCAGCTTAGATGGGGTCCCCACTGAAGCTTTCTTT. As protein: CASSLDGVPTEAFF.